This is a list of T cell receptor beta chains from one sample in a study of blood T cell repertoires in COVID-19. Repertoires were generated with immunoSEQ multiplex PCR, while TCRdb's copy carries only in-frame clones and drops some. The sample carries fewer than 85,000 clones, around 83% recorded once. Sequenced material: peripheral blood. These receptors came from a woman in her fifties or sixties with acute or convalescent COVID-19. CDR3s include the opening cysteine and the closing phenylalanine or tryptophan. A D gene is named only where the DNA matches it firmly. Part of the rows lack a size; the others show once, few, many or a class for expanded clones.

>NA|TRBD1|15|TRBV30|TRBJ2-5
TGTGCCTGGAGTGTAACGACAGGGGGCGCAGAGACCCAGTACTTC
CAWSVTTGGAETQYF
>few|NA|14|TRBV7-2|TRBJ2-2
TGTGCCAGCAGCTTAGCGGGGGGCACCGGGGAGCTGTTTTTT
CASSLAGGTGELFF
>NA|NA|12|TRBV3-1/TRBV3-2|TRBJ2-3
TGTGCCAGCAGCCCGGAGGGCGGCGCGCAGTATTTT
CASSPEGGAQYF
>NA|NA|16|TRBV7-2|TRBJ2-3
TGTGCCAGCAGCTTAGGTGCTGCGGGGCGCACAGATACGCAGTATTTT
CASSLGAAGRTDTQYF
>NA|NA|17|TRBV19|TRBJ2-6
TGTGCCAGTAGCCGGGTAGGTAGGGGTACTGGGGCCAACGTCCTGACTTTC
CASSRVGRGTGANVLTF
>NA|NA|14|TRBV7-2|TRBJ2-1
TGTGCCAGCAGCTTAGTGATGGCGGTTAATGAGCAGTTCTTC
CASSLVMAVNEQFF
>NA|NA|13|TRBV19|TRBJ2-3
TGTGCCAGTAGCAGACAATTCCCAGATACGCAGTATTTT
CASSRQFPDTQYF
>NA|TRBD1|15|TRBV2|TRBJ2-1
TGTGCCAGCAAGACCGGGACAGGGGTGGTAGGCGAGCAGTTCTTC
CASKTGTGVVGEQFF
>few|NA|15|TRBV5-1|TRBJ1-5
TGCGCCAGCAGCTTGGACAGCTATAGCAATCAGCCCCAGCATTTT
CASSLDSYSNQPQHF
>NA|NA|13|TRBV3-1/TRBV3-2|TRBJ2-7
TGTGCCAGCAGCCAAGTATATAGCGCCGAGCAGTACTTC
CASSQVYSAEQYF
>NA|TRBD1|13|TRBV30|TRBJ1-4
TGTGCCTGGGACAGGGGGCTAAATGAAAAACTGTTTTTT
CAWDRGLNEKLFF
>NA|NA|13|TRBV12-3/TRBV12-4|TRBJ1-2
TGTGCCAGCAGTTTAGGTCCAAACTATGGCTACACCTTC
CASSLGPNYGYTF
>NA|NA|15|TRBV6-5|TRBJ1-1
TGTGCCAGCATCCCCGGGAGGCAGGGGAGCACTGAAGCTTTCTTT
CASIPGRQGSTEAFF
>NA|NA|17|TRBV28|TRBJ1-4
TGTGCCAGCAGTTTACAAGGGGGGGCAGGGCCAAATGAAAAACTGTTTTTT
CASSLQGGAGPNEKLFF
>once|TRBD1|14|TRBV18|TRBJ2-5
TGTGCCAGCTCGCACCAACAGGGGACCGAGACCCAGTACTTC
CASSHQQGTETQYF
>NA|TRBD2|17|TRBV6-2/TRBV6-3|TRBJ2-3
TGTGCCAGCAGTTCCCCACGCGGGAGCCTTAGCACAGATACGCAGTATTTT
CASSSPRGSLSTDTQYF
>NA|TRBD1|14|TRBV19|TRBJ1-4
TGTGCCAGTAGTTTACAGGGGTTGGGTGAAAAACTGTTTTTT
CASSLQGLGEKLFF
>NA|TRBD1|14|TRBV24-1|TRBJ1-5
TGTGCCACCAGTGCCACAGGGGTGGAACAGCCCCAGCATTTT
CATSATGVEQPQHF
>NA|NA|14|TRBV11-3|TRBJ1-1
TGTGCCAGCAGCTGGTCGGACACCAACACTGAAGCTTTCTTT
CASSWSDTNTEAFF
>few|NA|14|TRBV18|TRBJ1-4
TGTGCCAGCTCACCTGGACAACTTAATGAAAAACTGTTTTTT
CASSPGQLNEKLFF
>NA|NA|13|TRBV7-2|TRBJ1-2
TGTGCCAGCAGCTTAGTAGCCGACTATGGCTACACCTTC
CASSLVADYGYTF
>few|NA|9|TRBV19|TRBJ1-1
TGTGCCAGACAAACGGGGGCTTTCTTT
CARQTGAFF
>NA|NA|14|TRBV10-3|TRBJ2-3
TGTGCCATCAGTGGCAGGGATGTGGCAGATACGCAGTATTTT
CAISGRDVADTQYF
>NA|NA|13|TRBV7-9|TRBJ1-1
TGTGCCAGCAGCTTTCAGGAGAACACTGAAGCTTTCTTT
CASSFQENTEAFF
>NA|NA|16|TRBV7-8|TRBJ1-2
TGTGCCAGCAGCTTAGAGTTCTCGGCAACAGTCTATGGCTACACCTTC
CASSLEFSATVYGYTF
>NA|NA|15|TRBV9|TRBJ1-2
TGTGCCAGCAGCGTAGAGCGTCCAGGACTAACTGGCTACACCTTC
CASSVERPGLTGYTF
>NA|NA|14|TRBV10-3|TRBJ2-2
TGTGCCATCAGGACGACTACGAACACCGGGGAGCTGTTTTTT
CAIRTTTNTGELFF
>NA|TRBD1|15|TRBV5-6|TRBJ1-2
TGTGCCAGCAGCTTATCCGGGACAGGAGACTATGGCTACACCTTC
CASSLSGTGDYGYTF
>NA|NA|14|TRBV5-8|TRBJ1-2
TGTGCCAGCAGCTTCCCTTCGGGGTTCGGGGGCTACACCTTC
CASSFPSGFGGYTF
>NA|NA|14|TRBV11-3|TRBJ1-6
TGTGCCAGCAGCACCGGGTCATCCAATTCACCCCTCCACTTT
CASSTGSSNSPLHF
>NA|TRBD1|13|TRBV29-1|TRBJ1-1
TGCAGCGTTAGGGACAGAATGAACACTGAAGCTTTCTTT
CSVRDRMNTEAFF
>NA|NA|13|TRBV11-3|TRBJ2-1
TGTGCCAGCAGCTCGGACAGATACAATGAGCAGTTCTTC
CASSSDRYNEQFF
>NA|NA|14|TRBV6-5|TRBJ1-2
TGTGCCAGCAAAGTTACTATCGGGTTCGGCGGCTACACCTTC
CASKVTIGFGGYTF
>NA|TRBD1|15|TRBV5-6|TRBJ1-4
TGTGCCAGCAGCTACAGACAGGGGGTTAATGAAAAACTGTTTTTT
CASSYRQGVNEKLFF
>NA|NA|13|TRBV5-4|TRBJ1-1
TGTGCCAGCAGCTCGGGACAGAACACTGAAGCTTTCTTT
CASSSGQNTEAFF
>few|TRBD2|14|TRBV7-9|TRBJ2-7
TGTGCCAGCAGCCCTAGGGCGGGGGCCTACGAGCAGTACTTC
CASSPRAGAYEQYF
>once|NA|15|TRBV11-2|TRBJ2-1
TGTGCCAGCTTCCCGGAGACTAGACCCCTTAATGAGCAGTTCTTC
CASFPETRPLNEQFF
>NA|TRBD2|14|TRBV28|TRBJ2-1
TGTGCCAGCAGTTTCCAACTAGCGACTGATGAGCAGTTCTTC
CASSFQLATDEQFF
>once|TRBD2|19|TRBV4-3|TRBJ2-4
TGCGCCAGCAGCCAAGAACTAGCGGAGGGTCTACTAGCCAAAAACATTCAGTACTTC
CASSQELAEGLLAKNIQYF
>NA|NA|13|TRBV18|TRBJ2-5
TGTGCCAGCTCGCCGAGGTTGGAGGAGACCCAGTACTTC
CASSPRLEETQYF
>few|NA|13|TRBV15|TRBJ1-1
TGTGCCACCAGCCTTTTTCAGGGGACTGAAGCTTTCTTT
CATSLFQGTEAFF